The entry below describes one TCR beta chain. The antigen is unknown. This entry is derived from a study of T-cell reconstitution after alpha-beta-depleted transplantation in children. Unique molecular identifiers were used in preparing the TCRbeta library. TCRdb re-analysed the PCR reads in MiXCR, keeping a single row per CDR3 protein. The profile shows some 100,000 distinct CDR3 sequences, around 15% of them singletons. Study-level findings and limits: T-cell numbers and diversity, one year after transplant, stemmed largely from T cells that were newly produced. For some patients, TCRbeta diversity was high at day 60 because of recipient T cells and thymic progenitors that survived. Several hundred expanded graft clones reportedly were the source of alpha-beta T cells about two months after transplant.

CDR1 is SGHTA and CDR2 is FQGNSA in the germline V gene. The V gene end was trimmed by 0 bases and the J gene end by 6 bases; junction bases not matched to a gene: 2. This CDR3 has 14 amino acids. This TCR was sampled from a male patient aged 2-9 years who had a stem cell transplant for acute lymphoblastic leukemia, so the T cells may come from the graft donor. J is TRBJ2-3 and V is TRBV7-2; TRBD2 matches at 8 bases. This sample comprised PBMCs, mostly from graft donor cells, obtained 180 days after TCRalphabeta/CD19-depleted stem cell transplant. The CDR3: CASSLAGGADTQYF. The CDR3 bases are TGTGCCAGCAGCTTAGCCGGGGGGGCCGATACGCAGTATTTT.